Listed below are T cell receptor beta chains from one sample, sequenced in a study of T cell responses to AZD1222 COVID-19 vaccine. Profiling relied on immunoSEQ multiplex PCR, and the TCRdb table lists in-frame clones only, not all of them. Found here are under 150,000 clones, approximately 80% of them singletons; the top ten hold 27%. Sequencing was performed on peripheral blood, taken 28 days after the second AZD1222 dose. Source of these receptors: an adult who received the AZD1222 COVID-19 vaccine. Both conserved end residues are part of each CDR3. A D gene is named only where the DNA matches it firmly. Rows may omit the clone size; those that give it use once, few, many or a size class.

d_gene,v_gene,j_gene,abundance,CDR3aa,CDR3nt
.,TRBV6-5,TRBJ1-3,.,CASKRPGDRNTIYF,TGTGCCAGCAAAAGGCCAGGCGACAGAAACACCATATATTTT
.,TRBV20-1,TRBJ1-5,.,CSAREGSNQHF,TGCAGTGCTAGAGAGGGCAGCAACCAGCATTTT
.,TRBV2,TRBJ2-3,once,CASSDLRIRVDTQYF,TGTGCCAGCAGTGACTTGAGGATAAGAGTAGATACGCAGTATTTT
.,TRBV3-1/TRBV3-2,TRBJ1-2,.,CASSQDGTPDVYGYTF,TGTGCCAGCAGCCAAGATGGGACACCCGACGTTTATGGCTACACCTTC
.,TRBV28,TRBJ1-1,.,CASSLTKNTEAFF,TGTGCCAGCAGTTTAACGAAGAACACTGAAGCTTTCTTT
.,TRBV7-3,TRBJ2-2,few,CASSPEAGYTGELFF,TGTGCCAGCAGCCCCGAGGCGGGGTACACCGGGGAGCTGTTTTTT
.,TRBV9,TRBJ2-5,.,CASSVPGGETQYF,TGTGCCAGCAGCGTACCCGGGGGAGAGACCCAGTACTTC
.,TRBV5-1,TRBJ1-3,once,CASSGGHGLSGNTIYF,TGCGCCAGCAGCGGCGGACATGGACTCTCTGGAAACACCATATATTTT
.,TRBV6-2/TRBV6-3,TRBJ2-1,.,CASSMTGSEQFF,TGTGCCAGCAGCATGACTGGCAGCGAGCAGTTCTTC
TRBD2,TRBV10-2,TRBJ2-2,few,CASGQTSGLKSGELFF,TGCGCCAGCGGACAAACTAGCGGGCTGAAATCAGGGGAGCTGTTTTTT
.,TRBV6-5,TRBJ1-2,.,CASRARYYGYTF,TGTGCCAGCAGAGCACGGTACTATGGCTACACCTTC
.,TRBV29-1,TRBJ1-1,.,CSVRRGIEAFF,TGCAGCGTTCGAAGGGGGATCGAAGCTTTCTTT
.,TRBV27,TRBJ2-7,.,CASTGSSWPYEQYF,TGTGCCAGCACGGGGTCGAGTTGGCCCTACGAGCAGTACTTC
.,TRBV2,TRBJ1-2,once,CASTQTGGTYGYTF,TGTGCCAGCACCCAAACCGGAGGGACCTATGGCTACACCTTC
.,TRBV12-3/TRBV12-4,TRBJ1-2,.,CASQGRNGYTF,TGTGCCAGCCAGGGTCGAAATGGCTACACCTTC
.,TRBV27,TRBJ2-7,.,CASSLGPRVYEQYF,TGTGCCAGCAGTTTGGGCCCCAGGGTTTACGAGCAGTACTTC
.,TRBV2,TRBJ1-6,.,CASSGVAGNSPLHF,TGTGCCAGCAGTGGTGTGGCAGGTAATTCACCCCTCCACTTT
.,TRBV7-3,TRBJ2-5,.,CASSLGGLGTQYF,TGTGCCAGCAGCTTAGGGGGGCTGGGGACCCAGTACTTC
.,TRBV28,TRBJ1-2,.,CASSLLAGASGYTF,TGTGCCAGCAGTTTATTGGCCGGGGCAAGTGGCTACACCTTC
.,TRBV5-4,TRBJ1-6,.,CASSLAGSSNSPLHF,TGTGCCAGCAGCTTGGCAGGGAGTTCAAATTCACCCCTCCACTTT
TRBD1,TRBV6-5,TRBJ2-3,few,CATRGSGDTQYF,TGTGCCACCAGGGGGTCAGGGGATACGCAGTATTTT
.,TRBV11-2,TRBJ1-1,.,CASSLAKGNEAFF,TGTGCCAGCAGCTTAGCTAAGGGCAACGAAGCTTTCTTT